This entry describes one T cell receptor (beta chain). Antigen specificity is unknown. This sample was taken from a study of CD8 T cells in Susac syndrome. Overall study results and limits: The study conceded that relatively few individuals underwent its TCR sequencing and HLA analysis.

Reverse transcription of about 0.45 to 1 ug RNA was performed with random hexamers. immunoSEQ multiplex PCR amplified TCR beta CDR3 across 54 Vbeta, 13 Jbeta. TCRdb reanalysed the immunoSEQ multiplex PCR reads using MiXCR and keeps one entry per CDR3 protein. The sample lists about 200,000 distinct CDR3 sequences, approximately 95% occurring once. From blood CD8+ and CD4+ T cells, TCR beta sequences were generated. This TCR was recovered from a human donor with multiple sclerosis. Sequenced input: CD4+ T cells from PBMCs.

This CDR3 is CASSLWRGVREETQYF. In DNA form, the CDR3 reads TGTGCCAGCAGCCTCTGGCGGGGGGTCAGGGAGGAGACCCAGTACTTC. The chain links TRBV3-1 to TRBJ2-5; 8 positions agree with TRBD2. Germline CDR1 is LGHDT and CDR2 is YNNKEL (reference sequence). The CDR3 extends over 16 amino acids. The ends lost 4 bases at V and 5 bases at J; junction bases unmatched: 12.